The source of this TCR beta chain is a study of blood T cell repertoires in COVID-19. Trimming removed 4 bases from V and 0 bases from J; junction bases left unmatched: 0. Germline V gene data show CDR1 as SGDLS and CDR2 as YYNGEE. The CDR3 has 14 residues. The data were produced by immunoSEQ multiplex PCR, yet TCRdb's version contains in-frame clones alone and is incomplete. The sample lists about 380,000 clones, nearly 90% seen once, with 6.5% in the top ten. The sequence derives from a man aged 18 to 29 with active or convalescent COVID-19. The rearrangement links TRBV9 to TRBJ1-5, with 8 bases fitting TRBD1. The sample consisted of peripheral blood. The CDR3 DNA follows: TGTGCCAGCAGCACAGGGGGTAGCAATCAGCCCCAGCATTTT. This sequence encodes CASSTGGSNQPQHF.